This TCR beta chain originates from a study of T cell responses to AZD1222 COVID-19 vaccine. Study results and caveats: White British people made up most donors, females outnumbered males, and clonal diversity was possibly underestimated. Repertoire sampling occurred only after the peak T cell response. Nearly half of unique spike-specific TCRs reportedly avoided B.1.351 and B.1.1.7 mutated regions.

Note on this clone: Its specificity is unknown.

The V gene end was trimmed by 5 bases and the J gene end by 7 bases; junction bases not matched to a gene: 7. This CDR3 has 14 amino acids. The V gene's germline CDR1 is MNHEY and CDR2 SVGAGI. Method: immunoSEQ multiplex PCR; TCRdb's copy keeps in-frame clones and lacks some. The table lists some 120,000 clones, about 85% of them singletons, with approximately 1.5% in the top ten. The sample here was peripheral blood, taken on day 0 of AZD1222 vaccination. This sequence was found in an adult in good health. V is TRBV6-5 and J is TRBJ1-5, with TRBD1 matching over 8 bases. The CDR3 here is CASSQTGVGQPQHF. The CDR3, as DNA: TGTGCCAGCAGTCAGACAGGGGTTGGGCAGCCCCAGCATTTT.